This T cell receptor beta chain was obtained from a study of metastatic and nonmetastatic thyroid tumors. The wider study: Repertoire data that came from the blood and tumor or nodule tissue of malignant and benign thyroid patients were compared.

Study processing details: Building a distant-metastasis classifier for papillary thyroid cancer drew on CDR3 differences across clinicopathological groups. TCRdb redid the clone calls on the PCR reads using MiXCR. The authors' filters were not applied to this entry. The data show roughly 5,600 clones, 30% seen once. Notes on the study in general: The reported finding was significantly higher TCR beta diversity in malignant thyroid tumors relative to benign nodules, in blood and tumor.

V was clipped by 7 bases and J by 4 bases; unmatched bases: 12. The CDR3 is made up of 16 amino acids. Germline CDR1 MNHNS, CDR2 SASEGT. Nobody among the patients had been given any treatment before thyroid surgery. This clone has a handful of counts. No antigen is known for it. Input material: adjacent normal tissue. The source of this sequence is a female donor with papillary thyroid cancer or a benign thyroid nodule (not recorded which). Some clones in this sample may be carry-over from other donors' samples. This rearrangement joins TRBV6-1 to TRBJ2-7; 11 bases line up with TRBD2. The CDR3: CASTLPLTSGTYEQYF. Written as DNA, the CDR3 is TGTGCCAGCACCCTTCCCTTGACTAGCGGGACGTACGAGCAGTACTTC.